Sequencing of this TCR beta chain was carried out in a study of cytomegalovirus exposure and HLA in healthy donors. For the study at large: Previous work identified roughly 120 million unique TCR beta sequences from around 200 million T cells. Study findings and constraints: As a later analysis revealed, the rate of TCR association differed by HLA locus, with DRB1 most and HLA-C fewest. Generally TCR sequences proved uncommon, though certain public TCRs appeared in numerous donors.

In the PCR, 60 Vbeta and 13 Jbeta primers were used. Generated by immunoSEQ multiplex PCR, the TCRdb table keeps only in-frame clones and is missing some. The table lists under 250,000 clones. The CDR3 contains 14 residues. Germline assignment: CDR1 MNHEY and CDR2 SVGAGI. The V gene lost 5 bases and the J gene lost 0 bases, with 11 bases spanning the gap. Regarding this clone: Its antigen is not identified.

The chain uses TRBV6-5 and TRBJ2-7; no firm D call. The sequence derives from a girl aged 2 to 9 in good health and CMV-seropositive. The sample taken for sequencing was PBMCs. The CDR3 protein is CASSPRPLSYEQYF. The DNA for the CDR3 is TGTGCCAGCAGTCCTAGGCCGCTCTCCTACGAGCAGTACTTC.